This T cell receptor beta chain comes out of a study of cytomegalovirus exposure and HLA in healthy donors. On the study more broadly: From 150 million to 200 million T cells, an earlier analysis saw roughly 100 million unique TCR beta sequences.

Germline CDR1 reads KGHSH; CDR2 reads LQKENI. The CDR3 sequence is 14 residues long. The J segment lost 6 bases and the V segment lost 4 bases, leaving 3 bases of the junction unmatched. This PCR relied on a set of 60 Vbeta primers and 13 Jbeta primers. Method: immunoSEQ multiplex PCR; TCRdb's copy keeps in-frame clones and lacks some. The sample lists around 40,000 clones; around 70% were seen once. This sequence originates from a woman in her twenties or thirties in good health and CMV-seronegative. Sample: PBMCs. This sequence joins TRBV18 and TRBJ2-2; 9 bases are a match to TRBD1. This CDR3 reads CASSQNRGPGELFF. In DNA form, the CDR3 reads TGTGCCAGCTCACAGAACAGGGGGCCCGGGGAGCTGTTTTTT.